A selection of T cell receptor beta chains follows, all from one sample in a study of T cells expressing NK-cell markers. TCRdb re-called the 5' RACE reads, yielding one record per CDR3 amino acid sequence without DNA. The sample shows about half a million distinct CDR3 sequences, and under 1.5% sits with its ten largest clones. Sequenced input: blood T cells: a sorted CD56 or NKG2C T cell subset, CD4+ or CD8+ T cells, or bulk PBMC T cells (not recorded which). All receptors come from a woman aged 45-59 years in good health. Both conserved end residues are part of each CDR3. The order of the fields is J gene, V gene, CDR3 protein.

j_call: TRBJ2-3
v_call: TRBV6-4
cdr3_aa: CASSDSAGTGTQYF

j_call: TRBJ2-5
v_call: TRBV5-1
cdr3_aa: CASSSGFGLATQETQYF

j_call: TRBJ1-1
v_call: TRBV18
cdr3_aa: CASSPWLSAEAFF

j_call: TRBJ2-5
v_call: TRBV7-2
cdr3_aa: CASSQRQVQETQYF

j_call: TRBJ2-5
v_call: TRBV5-1
cdr3_aa: CASSFEPRTSGKETQYF

j_call: TRBJ2-4
v_call: TRBV4-2
cdr3_aa: CASSQDGGFAAGGNIQYF

j_call: TRBJ1-2
v_call: TRBV5-1
cdr3_aa: CASSQRGTGSNYGYTF

j_call: TRBJ1-3
v_call: TRBV10-3
cdr3_aa: CASGPEGNTIYF

j_call: TRBJ2-1
v_call: TRBV28
cdr3_aa: CASSGTELLSYNEQFF

j_call: TRBJ2-5
v_call: TRBV15
cdr3_aa: CATSGPLQETQYF

j_call: TRBJ2-1
v_call: TRBV29-1
cdr3_aa: CSVGPGNYNEQFF

j_call: TRBJ1-1
v_call: TRBV5-1
cdr3_aa: CASILGGSRFF

j_call: TRBJ2-1
v_call: TRBV18
cdr3_aa: CASSPGPFRNEQFF

j_call: TRBJ1-3
v_call: TRBV27
cdr3_aa: CASSLGGGNTIYF

j_call: TRBJ2-3
v_call: TRBV7-9
cdr3_aa: CASSNSRGYTDTQYF

j_call: TRBJ1-1
v_call: TRBV5-1
cdr3_aa: CASKKAPAGNTEAFF

j_call: TRBJ1-6
v_call: TRBV5-1
cdr3_aa: CASSPTDRSSYNSPLHF